This is a list of T cell receptor beta chains from one sample in a study of blood T cell repertoires in COVID-19. Some clones are missing from TCRdb's copy, which holds only in-frame ones; the method was immunoSEQ multiplex PCR. Here the sample spans 130,000 to 150,000 clones, 80% to 90% being singletons. The specimen was peripheral blood. The receptors shown here come from a man aged 60-69 years with active or convalescent COVID-19. Each CDR3 is given with its conserved first and last residue. D genes are given only for firm matches. Clone size, where shown, is once, few, many, or a class for clones that have expanded.

>TRBD2|TRBV27|-|14|TRBJ2-5
CASRGLAGVETQYF
TGTGCCAGCCGGGGACTAGCGGGAGTGGAGACCCAGTACTTC
>TRBD1|TRBV4-3|-|19|TRBJ1-3
CASSQDQPRTGFSGNTIYF
TGCGCCAGCAGCCAAGATCAGCCCAGGACAGGCTTTAGCGGAAACACCATATATTTT
>-|TRBV7-9|-|14|TRBJ1-4
CASSLGGGDEKLFF
TGTGCCAGCAGCTTAGGGGGAGGGGATGAAAAACTGTTTTTT
>-|TRBV19|few|17|TRBJ1-6
CASSIRPDRGGNSPLHF
TGTGCCAGTAGTATCCGGCCGGACCGCGGGGGTAATTCACCCCTCCACTTT
>-|TRBV10-3|-|14|TRBJ1-1
CAISGQGMDTEAFF
TGTGCCATCAGTGGACAAGGTATGGACACTGAAGCTTTCTTT
>TRBD1|TRBV5-1|-|15|TRBJ1-3
CASSLTGGSGNTIYF
TGCGCCAGCAGCTTGACAGGGGGCTCTGGAAACACCATATATTTT
>-|TRBV7-2|-|17|TRBJ2-7
CASSLVGGGTVVYEQYF
TGTGCCAGCAGCTTAGTAGGAGGAGGTACCGTTGTCTACGAGCAGTACTTC
>-|TRBV29-1|-|13|TRBJ1-1
CSVAQGLGTEAFF
TGCAGCGTTGCACAGGGATTGGGCACTGAAGCTTTCTTT
>-|TRBV5-1|-|15|TRBJ2-3
CASSNTAAETDTQYF
TGCGCCAGCAGCAACACTGCGGCCGAGACAGATACGCAGTATTTT
>-|TRBV6-2/TRBV6-3|-|16|TRBJ1-1
CASSYSTGSYGAEAFF
TGTGCCAGCAGTTACTCGACCGGGTCTTATGGCGCTGAAGCTTTCTTT
>-|TRBV20-1|-|10|TRBJ1-2
CSARGDGYTF
TGCAGTGCTAGAGGAGATGGCTACACCTTC
>TRBD1|TRBV18|-|13|TRBJ1-4
CASSPGQGEKLFF
TGTGCCAGCTCACCTGGACAGGGGGAAAAACTGTTTTTT
>-|TRBV6-2/TRBV6-3|-|18|TRBJ1-6
CASSYNQDRAVYNSPLHF
TGTGCCAGCAGTTACAACCAGGACAGAGCTGTCTATAATTCACCCCTCCACTTT
>-|TRBV6-6|-|14|TRBJ1-1
CASSYSKGGTEAFF
TGTGCCAGCAGTTACTCAAAAGGAGGCACTGAAGCTTTCTTT
>-|TRBV19|few|15|TRBJ1-2
CASSLGQKANYGYTF
TGTGCCAGTAGTCTTGGACAGAAAGCAAACTATGGCTACACCTTC
>-|TRBV11-2|-|12|TRBJ2-1
CASSRSYNEQFF
TGTGCCAGCAGCCGGAGCTACAATGAGCAGTTCTTC
>TRBD1|TRBV15|-|17|TRBJ2-4
CATSRDSTTGGGNIQYF
TGTGCCACCAGCAGAGACTCTACGACAGGGGGAGGAAACATTCAGTACTTC